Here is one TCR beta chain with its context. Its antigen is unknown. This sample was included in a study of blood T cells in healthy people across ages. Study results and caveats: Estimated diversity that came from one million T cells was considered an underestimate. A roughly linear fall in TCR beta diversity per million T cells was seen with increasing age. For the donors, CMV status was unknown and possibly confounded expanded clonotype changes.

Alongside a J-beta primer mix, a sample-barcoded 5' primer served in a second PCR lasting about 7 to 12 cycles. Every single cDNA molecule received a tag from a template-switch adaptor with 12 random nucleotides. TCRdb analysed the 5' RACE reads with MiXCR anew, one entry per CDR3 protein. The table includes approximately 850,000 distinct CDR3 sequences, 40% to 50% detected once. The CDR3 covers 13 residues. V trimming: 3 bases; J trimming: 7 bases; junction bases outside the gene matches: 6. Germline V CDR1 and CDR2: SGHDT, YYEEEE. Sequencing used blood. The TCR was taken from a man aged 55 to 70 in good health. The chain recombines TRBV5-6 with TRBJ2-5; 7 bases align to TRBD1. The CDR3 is CASSSDRFGTQYF. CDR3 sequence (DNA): TGTGCCAGCAGCTCGGACAGGTTCGGGACCCAGTACTTC.